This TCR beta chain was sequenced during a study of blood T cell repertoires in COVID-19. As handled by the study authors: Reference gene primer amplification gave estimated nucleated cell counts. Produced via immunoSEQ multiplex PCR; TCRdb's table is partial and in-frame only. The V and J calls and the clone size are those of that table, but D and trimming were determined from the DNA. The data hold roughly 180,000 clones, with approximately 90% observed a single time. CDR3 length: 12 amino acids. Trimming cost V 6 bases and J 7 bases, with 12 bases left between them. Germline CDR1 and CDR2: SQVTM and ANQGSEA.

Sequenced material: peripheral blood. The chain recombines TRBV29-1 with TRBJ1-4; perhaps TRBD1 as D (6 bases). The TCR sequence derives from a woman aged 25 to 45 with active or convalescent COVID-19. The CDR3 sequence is CSVGTSGEKLFF. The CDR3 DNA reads TGCAGCGTGGGGACATCGGGTGAAAAACTGTTTTTT.